This TCR beta chain was recovered during a study of T-cell reconstitution after alpha-beta-depleted transplantation in children. Study-level points and caveats: High day-60 TCRbeta diversity in some patients came from surviving recipient T cells and thymic progenitors. It was reported that alpha-beta T cells came from several hundred expanded graft clones (about two months after transplant).

It was with unique molecular identifiers that the TCRbeta library was prepared. A single record per CDR3 protein comes from TCRdb applying MiXCR to the PCR reads. Among some 550,000 distinct CDR3 sequences, under 30% were seen once, and the ten largest hold roughly 13%. Trimming pared 10 bases from V and 4 bases from J, leaving 11 bases between. From germline, CDR1 is SGHVS and CDR2 FQNEAQ. The CDR3 consists of 12 residues. This clonotype was seen only a few times. Antigen unknown. This receptor was taken from a boy under three years old who had a stem cell transplant for acute myeloid leukemia, so the T cells may come from the graft donor. The rearrangement joins TRBV7-8 to TRBJ2-1; possibly TRBD1 for D (6 bases). The sequences come from PBMCs, mostly from graft donor cells, collected 360 days after TCRalphabeta/CD19-depleted stem cell transplant. The DNA of the CDR3 is TGTGCCACCGACGGGACATACAATGAGCAGTTCTTC. Protein product: CATDGTYNEQFF.